The clone carrying this T cell receptor (beta chain) was counted a few times. One entry per CDR3 protein, called by TCRdb with MiXCR from the RACE reads. Among roughly 380,000 distinct CDR3 sequences listed, roughly 6% were seen once. Indicated time point: patch test 2, 6 weeks after DPC sensitization. Treatment: therapeutic diphenylcyclopropenone sensitization with weekly scalp DPC. The authors' total RNA extraction used unfractionated whole blood. This record comes from a study of human T cells and chemical hapten exposure. Turning to the study itself: Investigators sensitized around 2 cm by around 2 cm of upper inner arm skin with 2% DPC.

CDR3 length equals 16 residues. V gave up 5 bases and J gave up 1 base; unmatched junction bases: 10. CDR1 and CDR2 from the germline V gene are SGHTA and FQGNSA. Material: whole blood, obtained in connection with sensitization to the hapten diphenylcyclopropenone (DPC). The V call is TRBV7-2, the J call TRBJ2-7, with 8 bases lining up with TRBD1. This TCR derives from a woman aged 18 to 35 with alopecia areata. Some clones in this sample may be carry-over from other donors' samples. The CDR3 DNA sequence: TGTGCCAGCAGCGTACATGGACAGGGCTTTTCCTACGAGCAGTACTTC. Its translation is CASSVHGQGFSYEQYF.